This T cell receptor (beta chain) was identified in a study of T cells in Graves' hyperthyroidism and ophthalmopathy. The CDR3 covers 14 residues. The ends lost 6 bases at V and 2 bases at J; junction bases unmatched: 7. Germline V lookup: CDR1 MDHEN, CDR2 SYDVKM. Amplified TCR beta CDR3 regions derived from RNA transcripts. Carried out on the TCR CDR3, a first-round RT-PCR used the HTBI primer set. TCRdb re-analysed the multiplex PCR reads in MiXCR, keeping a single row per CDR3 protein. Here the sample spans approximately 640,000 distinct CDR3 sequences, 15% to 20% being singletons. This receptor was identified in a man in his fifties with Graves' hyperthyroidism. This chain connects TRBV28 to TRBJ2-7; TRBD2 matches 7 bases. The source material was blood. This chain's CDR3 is CASRKIAGPYEQYF. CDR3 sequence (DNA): TGTGCCAGCAGGAAGATAGCGGGTCCCTACGAGCAGTACTTC.